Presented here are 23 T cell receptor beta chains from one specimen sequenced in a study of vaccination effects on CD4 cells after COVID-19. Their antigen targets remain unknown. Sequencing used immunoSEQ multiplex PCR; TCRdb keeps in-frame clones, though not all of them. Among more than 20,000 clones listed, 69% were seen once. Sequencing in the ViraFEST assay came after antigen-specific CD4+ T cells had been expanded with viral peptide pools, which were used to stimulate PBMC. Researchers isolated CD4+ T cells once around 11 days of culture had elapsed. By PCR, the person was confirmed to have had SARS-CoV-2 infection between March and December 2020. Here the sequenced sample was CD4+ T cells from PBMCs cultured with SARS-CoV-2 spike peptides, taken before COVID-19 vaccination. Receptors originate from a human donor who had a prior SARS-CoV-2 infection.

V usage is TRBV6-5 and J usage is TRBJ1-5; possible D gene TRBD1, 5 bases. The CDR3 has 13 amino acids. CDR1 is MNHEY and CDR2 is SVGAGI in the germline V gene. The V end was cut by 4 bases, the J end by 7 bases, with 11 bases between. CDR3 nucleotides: TGTGCCAGCAGTTGGGGGAGTATACAGCCCCAGCATTTT. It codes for CASSWGSIQPQHF.

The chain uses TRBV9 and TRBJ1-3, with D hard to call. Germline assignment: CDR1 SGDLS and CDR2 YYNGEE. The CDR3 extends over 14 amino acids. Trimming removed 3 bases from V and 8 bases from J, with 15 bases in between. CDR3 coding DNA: TGTGCCAGCAGCGCGATACAGTTCGCGGACACCATATATTTT. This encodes CASSAIQFADTIYF.

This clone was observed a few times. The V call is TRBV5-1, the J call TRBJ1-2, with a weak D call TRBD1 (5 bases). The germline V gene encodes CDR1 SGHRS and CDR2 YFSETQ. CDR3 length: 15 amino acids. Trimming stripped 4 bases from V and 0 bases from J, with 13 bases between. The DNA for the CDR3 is TGCGCCAGCAGCCCAGGACATACAGCTAACTATGGCTACACCTTC. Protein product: CASSPGHTANYGYTF.

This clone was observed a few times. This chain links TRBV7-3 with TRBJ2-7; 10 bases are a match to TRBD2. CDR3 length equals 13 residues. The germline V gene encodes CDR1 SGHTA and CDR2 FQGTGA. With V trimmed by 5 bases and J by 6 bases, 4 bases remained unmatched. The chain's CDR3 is CASSTSGTGEQYF. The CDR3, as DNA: TGTGCCAGCAGCACTAGCGGGACGGGCGAGCAGTACTTC. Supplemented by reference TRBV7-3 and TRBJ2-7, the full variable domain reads GAGVSQTPSNKVTEKGKYVELRCDPISGHTALYWYRQSLGQGPEFLIYFQGTGAADDSGLPNDRFFAVRPEGSVSTLKIQRTERGDSAVYLCASSTSGTGEQYFGPGTRLTVT.

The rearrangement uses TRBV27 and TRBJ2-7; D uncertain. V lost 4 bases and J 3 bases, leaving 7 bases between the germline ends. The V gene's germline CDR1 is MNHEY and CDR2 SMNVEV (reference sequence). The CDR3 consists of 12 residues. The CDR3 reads CASSSPGYEQYF. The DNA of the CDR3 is TGTGCCAGCAGTTCCCCGGGCTACGAGCAGTACTTC.

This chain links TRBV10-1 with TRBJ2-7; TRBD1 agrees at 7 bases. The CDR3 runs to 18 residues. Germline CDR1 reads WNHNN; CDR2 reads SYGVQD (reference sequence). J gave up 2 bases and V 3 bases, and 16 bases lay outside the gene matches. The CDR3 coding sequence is TGCGCCAGCAGTGATCTGGGACAGAAAACAGGGGATCCCTACGAGCAGTACTTC. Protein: CASSDLGQKTGDPYEQYF.

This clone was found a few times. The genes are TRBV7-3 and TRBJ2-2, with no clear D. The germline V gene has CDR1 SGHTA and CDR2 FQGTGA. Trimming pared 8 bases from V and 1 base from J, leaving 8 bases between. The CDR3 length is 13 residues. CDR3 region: CASQEKNTGELFF. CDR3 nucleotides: TGTGCCAGCCAAGAAAAGAACACCGGGGAGCTGTTTTTT. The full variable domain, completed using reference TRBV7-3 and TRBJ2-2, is GAGVSQTPSNKVTEKGKYVELRCDPISGHTALYWYRQSLGQGPEFLIYFQGTGAADDSGLPNDRFFAVRPEGSVSTLKIQRTERGDSAVYLCASQEKNTGELFFGEGSRLTVL.

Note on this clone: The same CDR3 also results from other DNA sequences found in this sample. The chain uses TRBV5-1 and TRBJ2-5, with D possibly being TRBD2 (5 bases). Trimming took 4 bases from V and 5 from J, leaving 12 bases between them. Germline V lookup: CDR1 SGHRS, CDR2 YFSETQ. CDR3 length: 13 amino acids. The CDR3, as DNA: TGCGCCAGCAGCCTCCCGGGCGGGGAGACCCAGTACTTC. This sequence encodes CASSLPGGETQYF.

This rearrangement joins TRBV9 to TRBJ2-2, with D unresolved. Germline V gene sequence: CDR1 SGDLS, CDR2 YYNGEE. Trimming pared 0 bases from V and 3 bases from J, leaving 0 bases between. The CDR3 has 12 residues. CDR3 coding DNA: TGTGCCAGCAGCGTAGACACCGGGGAGCTGTTTTTT. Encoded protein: CASSVDTGELFF. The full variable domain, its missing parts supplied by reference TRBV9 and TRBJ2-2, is DSGVTQTPKHLITATGQRVTLRCSPRSGDLSVYWYQQSLDQGLQFLIQYYNGEERAKGNILERFSAQQFPDLHSELNLSSLELGDSALYFCASSVDTGELFFGEGSRLTVL.

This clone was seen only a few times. The CDR3 protein is CASSQDRTSGDPGELFF. As DNA, the CDR3 is TGTGCCAGCAGCCAAGATAGGACTAGCGGGGACCCCGGGGAGCTGTTTTTT. The chain links TRBV4-2 to TRBJ2-2; 12 positions match TRBD2. The CDR3 consists of 17 residues. With V trimmed by 0 bases and J by 6 bases, 5 bases remained unmatched. The germline gives CDR1 LGHNA, CDR2 YNFKEQ.

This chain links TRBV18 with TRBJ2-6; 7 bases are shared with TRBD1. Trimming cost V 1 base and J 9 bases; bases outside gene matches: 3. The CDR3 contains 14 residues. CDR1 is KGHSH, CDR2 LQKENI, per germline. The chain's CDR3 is CASSPLGQHNVLTF. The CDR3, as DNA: TGTGCCAGCTCACCACTGGGACAGCACAACGTCCTGACTTTC.

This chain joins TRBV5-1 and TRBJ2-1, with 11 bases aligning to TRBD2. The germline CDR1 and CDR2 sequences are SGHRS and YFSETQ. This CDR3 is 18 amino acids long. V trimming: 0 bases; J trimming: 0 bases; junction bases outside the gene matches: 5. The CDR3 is CASSLASGGSSSYNEQFF. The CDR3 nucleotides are TGCGCCAGCAGCTTGGCTAGCGGGGGGTCTAGCTCCTACAATGAGCAGTTCTTC.

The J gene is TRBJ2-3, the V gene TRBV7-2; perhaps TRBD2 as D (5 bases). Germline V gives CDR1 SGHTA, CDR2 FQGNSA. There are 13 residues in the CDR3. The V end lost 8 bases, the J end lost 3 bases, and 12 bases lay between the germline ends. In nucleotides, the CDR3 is TGTGCCAGCGCCGGTACTAGGACAGATACGCAGTATTTT. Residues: CASAGTRTDTQYF. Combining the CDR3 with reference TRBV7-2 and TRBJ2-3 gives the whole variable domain GAGVSQSPSNKVTEKGKDVELRCDPISGHTALYWYRQSLGQGLEFLIYFQGNSAPDKSGLPSDRFSAERTGGSVSTLTIQRTQQEDSAVYLCASAGTRTDTQYFGPGTRLTVL.

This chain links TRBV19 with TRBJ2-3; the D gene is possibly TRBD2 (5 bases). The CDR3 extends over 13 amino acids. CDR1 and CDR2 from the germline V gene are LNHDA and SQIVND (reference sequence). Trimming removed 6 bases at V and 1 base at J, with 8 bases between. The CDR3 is CASSTGGTDTQYF. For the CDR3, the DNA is TGTGCCAGTAGCACCGGGGGCACAGATACGCAGTATTTT.

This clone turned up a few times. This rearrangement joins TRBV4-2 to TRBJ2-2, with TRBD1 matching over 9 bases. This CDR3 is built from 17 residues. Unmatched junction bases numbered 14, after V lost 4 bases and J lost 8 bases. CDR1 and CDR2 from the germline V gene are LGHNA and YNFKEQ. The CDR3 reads CASSPPSGTGQTGELFF. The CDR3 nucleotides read TGTGCCAGCAGCCCACCCTCCGGGACAGGGCAAACGGGGGAGCTGTTTTTT.

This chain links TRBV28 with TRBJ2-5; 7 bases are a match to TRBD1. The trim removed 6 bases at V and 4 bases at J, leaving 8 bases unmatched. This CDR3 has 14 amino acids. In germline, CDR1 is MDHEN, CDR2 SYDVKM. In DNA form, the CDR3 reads TGTGCCAGCAGCCTCGACAGGGTTAGAGAGACCCAGTACTTC. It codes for CASSLDRVRETQYF. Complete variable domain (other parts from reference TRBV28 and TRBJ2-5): DVKVTQSSRYLVKRTGEKVFLECVQDMDHENMFWYRQDPGLGLRLIYFSYDVKMKEKGDIPEGYSVSREKKERFSLILESASTNQTSMYLCASSLDRVRETQYFGPGTRLLVL.

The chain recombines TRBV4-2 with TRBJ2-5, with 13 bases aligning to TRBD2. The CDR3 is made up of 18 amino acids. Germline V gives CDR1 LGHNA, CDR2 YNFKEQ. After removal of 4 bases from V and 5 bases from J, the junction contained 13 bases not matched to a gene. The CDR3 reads CASSPMTSGRPQRETQYF. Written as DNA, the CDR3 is TGTGCCAGCAGCCCCATGACTAGCGGGAGGCCGCAACGGGAGACCCAGTACTTC.

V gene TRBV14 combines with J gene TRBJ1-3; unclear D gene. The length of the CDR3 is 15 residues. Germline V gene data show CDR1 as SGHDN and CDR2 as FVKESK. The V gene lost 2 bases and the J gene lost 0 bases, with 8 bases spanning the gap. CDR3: CASSQSLSSGNTIYF. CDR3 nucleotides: TGTGCCAGCAGCCAATCTTTGAGCTCTGGAAACACCATATATTTT.

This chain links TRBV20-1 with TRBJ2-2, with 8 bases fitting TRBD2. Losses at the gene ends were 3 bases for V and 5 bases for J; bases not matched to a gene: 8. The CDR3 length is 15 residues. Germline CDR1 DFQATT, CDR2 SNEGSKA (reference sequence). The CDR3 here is CSASLRTSRTGELFF. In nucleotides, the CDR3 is TGCAGTGCTAGTTTGCGGACTAGCAGAACCGGGGAGCTGTTTTTT.

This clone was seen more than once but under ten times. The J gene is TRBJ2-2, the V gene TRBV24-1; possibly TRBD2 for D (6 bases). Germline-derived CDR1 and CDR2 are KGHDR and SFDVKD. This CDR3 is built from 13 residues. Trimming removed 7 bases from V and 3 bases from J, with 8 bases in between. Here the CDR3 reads CATRRDYTGELFF. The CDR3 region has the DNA TGTGCCACCAGGAGGGACTACACCGGGGAGCTGTTTTTT.

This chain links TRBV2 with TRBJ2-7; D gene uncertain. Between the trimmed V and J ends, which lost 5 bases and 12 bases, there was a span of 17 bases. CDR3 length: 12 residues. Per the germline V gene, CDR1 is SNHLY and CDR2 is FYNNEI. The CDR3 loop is CASSRPPSLAYF. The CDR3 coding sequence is TGTGCCAGCAGTCGACCCCCGAGTTTGGCGTACTTC.

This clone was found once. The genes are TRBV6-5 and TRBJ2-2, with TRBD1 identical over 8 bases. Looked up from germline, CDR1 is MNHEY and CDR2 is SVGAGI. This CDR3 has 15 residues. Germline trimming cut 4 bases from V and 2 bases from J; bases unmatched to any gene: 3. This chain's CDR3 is CASSFTGGNTGELFF. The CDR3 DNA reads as TGTGCCAGCAGTTTCACAGGGGGTAACACCGGGGAGCTGTTTTTT.

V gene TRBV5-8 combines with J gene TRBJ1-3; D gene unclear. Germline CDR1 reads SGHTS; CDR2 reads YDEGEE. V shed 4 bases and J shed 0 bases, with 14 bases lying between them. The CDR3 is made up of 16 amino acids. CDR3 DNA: TGTGCCAGCAGCCCACGACTCAGGTTCTCTGGAAACACCATATATTTT. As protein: CASSPRLRFSGNTIYF.